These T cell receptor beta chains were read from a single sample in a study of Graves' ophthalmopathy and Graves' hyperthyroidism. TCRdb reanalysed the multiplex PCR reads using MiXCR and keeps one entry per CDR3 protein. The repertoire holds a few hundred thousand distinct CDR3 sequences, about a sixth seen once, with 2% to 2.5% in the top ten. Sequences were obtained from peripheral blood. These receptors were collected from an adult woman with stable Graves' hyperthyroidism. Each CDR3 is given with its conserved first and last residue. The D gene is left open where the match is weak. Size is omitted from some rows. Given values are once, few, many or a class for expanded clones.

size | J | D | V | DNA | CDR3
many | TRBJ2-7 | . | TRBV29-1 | TGCAGCGTTGAGGACACCTTCTCCTACGAGCAGTACTTC | CSVEDTFSYEQYF
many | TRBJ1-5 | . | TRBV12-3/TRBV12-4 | TGTGCCAGCAGTTTTAGTCAGGGACTAGGTCAGCCCCAGCATTTT | CASSFSQGLGQPQHF
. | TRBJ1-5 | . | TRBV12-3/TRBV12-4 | TGTGCCAGCTCTGTTACAGGCGTCGGCAATCAGCCCCAGCATTTT | CASSVTGVGNQPQHF
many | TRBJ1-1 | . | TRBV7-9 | TGTGCCAGCAGTTACGAGGGAGGCACTGAAGCTTTCTTT | CASSYEGGTEAFF
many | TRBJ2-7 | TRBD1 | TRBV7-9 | TGTGCCAGCAGCCTAGGACAGGGAATCGACGAGCAGTACTTC | CASSLGQGIDEQYF
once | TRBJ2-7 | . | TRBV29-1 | TGCAGCGTTAACCCACGCGACAGGCCCTACGAGCAGTACTTC | CSVNPRDRPYEQYF
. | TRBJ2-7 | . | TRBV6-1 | TGTGCCAGCATGGAACTCCGGGACTACGAGCAGTACTTC | CASMELRDYEQYF
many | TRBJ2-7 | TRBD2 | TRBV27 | TGTGCCAACGGAGGTAGCGGGAGGGGGTACGAGCAGTACTTC | CANGGSGRGYEQYF
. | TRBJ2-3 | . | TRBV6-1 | TGTGCCAGCGGTCGGCGGGACTCAGATACGCAGTATTTT | CASGRRDSDTQYF
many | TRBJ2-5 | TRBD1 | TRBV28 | TGTGCCAGCAAAAAAGACAGGGGGCAATATTTGGAGACCCAGTACTTC | CASKKDRGQYLETQYF
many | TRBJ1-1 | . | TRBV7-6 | TGTGCCAGCAGCTTAACTCCCGGGGACACTGAAGCTTTCTTT | CASSLTPGDTEAFF
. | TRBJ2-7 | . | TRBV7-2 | TGTGCCGACCCCTCGGAGCAGTACTTC | CADPSEQYF
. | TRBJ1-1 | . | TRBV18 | TGTGCCAGCTCACTCGGGTCGGCTGGCACTGAAGCTTTCTTT | CASSLGSAGTEAFF
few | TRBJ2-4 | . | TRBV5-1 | TGCGCCAGCAGCTTGGACCAGGGGCTAGCCAAAAACATTCAGTACTTC | CASSLDQGLAKNIQYF
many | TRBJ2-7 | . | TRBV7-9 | TGTGCCAGCAGCTTAAGGGGACAACTCTACGAGCAGTACTTC | CASSLRGQLYEQYF
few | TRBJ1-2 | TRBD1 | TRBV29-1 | TGCAGCGCCCGGGACAGGGGGTTTCCGTTTGGCTACACCTTC | CSARDRGFPFGYTF
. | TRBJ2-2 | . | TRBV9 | TGTGCCAGCAGGACGGACTTACACACCGGGGAGCTGTTTTTT | CASRTDLHTGELFF
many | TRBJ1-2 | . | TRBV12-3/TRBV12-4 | TGTGCCAGCAGTCAATGGGTTTATGGCTACACCTTC | CASSQWVYGYTF
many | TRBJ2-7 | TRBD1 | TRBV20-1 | TGCAGTGCTAGAGAGACAGGGCCCTACGAGCAGTACTTC | CSARETGPYEQYF
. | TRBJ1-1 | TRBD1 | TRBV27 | TGTGCCAGCAGTCTGCGACAGGGGTACACTGAAGCTTTCTTT | CASSLRQGYTEAFF
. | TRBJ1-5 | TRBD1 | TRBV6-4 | TGTGCCAGCAGGACGACAGGGGACAATCAGCCCCAGCATTTT | CASRTTGDNQPQHF
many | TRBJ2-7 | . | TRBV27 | TGTGCCAGCAGCCTCCGAGGGGACACCTTTGACTTC | CASSLRGDTFDF
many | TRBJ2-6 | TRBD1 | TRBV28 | TGTGCCAGCAGTTACCCGGGACAGGGAAGCTCTGGGGCCAACGTCCTGACTTTC | CASSYPGQGSSGANVLTF
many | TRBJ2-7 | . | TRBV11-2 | TGTGCCAGCAGCTTAGTTTCCAAGAACTACGAGCAGTACTTC | CASSLVSKNYEQYF
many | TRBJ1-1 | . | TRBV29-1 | TGCAGCGTTGTAGGAGGAGAAGAAGAGAACACTGAAGCTTTCTTT | CSVVGGEEENTEAFF
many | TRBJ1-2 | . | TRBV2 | TGTGCCAGCAGTCCCCGCTACGGACAGTATGGCTACACCTTC | CASSPRYGQYGYTF
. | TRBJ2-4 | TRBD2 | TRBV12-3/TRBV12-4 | TGTGCCAGCAGTCACCGGGGGGATGCGGCCAAAAACATTAAGTACTTC | CASSHRGDAAKNIKYF
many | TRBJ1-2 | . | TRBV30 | TGTGCCTGGAGCTCGGAAGGGAACTATGGCTACACCTTC | CAWSSEGNYGYTF
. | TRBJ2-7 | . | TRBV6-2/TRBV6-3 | TGTGCCAGCAGTTACGCGGAAGGGCGAGAGCAGTACTTC | CASSYAEGREQYF
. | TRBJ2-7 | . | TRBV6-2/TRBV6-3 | TGTGCCAGCAGTTCCTATCCGGGGGCGGATAGGAACGAGCAGTACTTC | CASSSYPGADRNEQYF
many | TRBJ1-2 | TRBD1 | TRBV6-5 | TGTGCCAGCAGTAGGACAGGCGAATATGGCTACACCTTC | CASSRTGEYGYTF
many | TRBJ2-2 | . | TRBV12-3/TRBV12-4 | TGTGCCAGCAGTTTATGGCGGGGGAACACCGGGGAGCTGTTTTTT | CASSLWRGNTGELFF
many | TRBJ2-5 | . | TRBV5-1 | TGCGCCAGCAGCCTCAACACAGGCCCGGGAGAGACCCAGTACTTC | CASSLNTGPGETQYF